This TCR beta chain was sequenced during a study of early T cells in non-severe SARS-CoV-2 infection (TCRdb year 2021). About the study as a whole: Bulk RNA from unsorted whole blood was used for TCR sequencing, so alpha and beta chains could not be paired. General study outcomes and caveats: VDJdb matching was skewed toward anti-spike CD8 responses and likely underestimated virus-specific expansions, missing private and CD4 specificities.

The library was generated by 5' RACE. Instrument used: NextSeq 500. To correct for sequencing error and PCR bias, the TCR library protocol tagged individual cDNA molecules with unique molecular identifiers. Both TCR alpha and beta chains were sequenced, and tight co-correlation was observed between alpha and beta sequence abundances in each sample. Regarding the original processing steps: Decombinator V4 was used to perform V gene, J gene and CDR3 annotation of TCR sequences. Expanded TCRs were defined as changing significantly between any two time points under a Poisson model with p below 0.0001. TCR abundances were normalised to the total number of TCRs sequenced in each sample and reported as counts per million. VDJdb, accessed on 1 November 2021, was searched for TCRs annotated for CMV, EBV and SARS-CoV-2, and TCRs annotated for more than one antigen were excluded. TCRdb handled the public reads itself, with Q25 trimming in fastp and clone calling in MiXCR, and kept productive beta chains. Duplicate CDR3 protein sequences are folded into a single record with the most common DNA and genes. TCRdb, not the authors, supplied the V and J calls. The sample contains over 85,000 distinct CDR3 sequences, less than 15% of them found a single time. The ten largest account for about 6% of the sample.

A case-control design nested within a healthcare worker cohort in London, UK, was used, with weekly nasopharyngeal swab PCR tests and blood sampling performed. Between 23 and 31 March 2020, the week of the UK lockdown, healthcare workers were enrolled and then followed up weekly for as long as 16 weeks. Worth noting for this clonotype: No antigen is known for it. Base quality data are lacking; no much larger clone is found one base away.

This receptor was taken from an adult who was a healthcare worker with PCR-confirmed SARS-CoV-2 infection or an uninfected control (not recorded which). Sequenced sample: whole blood.

The CDR3 in this case is CASSQDRPDTQYF. The sequenced DNA: TGTGCCAGCAGCCAGGACAGACCAGATACGCAGTATTTT. This chain joins TRBV2 to TRBJ2-3, and perhaps TRBD1 as D gene, on 6 matching bases. V and J lose 6 bases and 4 bases, and a span of 11 bases separates them. The germline V gene encodes CDR1 SNHLY and CDR2 FYNNEI. The CDR3 measures 13 amino acids from cysteine to phenylalanine. This entry keeps only the CDR3 DNA: 39 bases, framed from base 1.